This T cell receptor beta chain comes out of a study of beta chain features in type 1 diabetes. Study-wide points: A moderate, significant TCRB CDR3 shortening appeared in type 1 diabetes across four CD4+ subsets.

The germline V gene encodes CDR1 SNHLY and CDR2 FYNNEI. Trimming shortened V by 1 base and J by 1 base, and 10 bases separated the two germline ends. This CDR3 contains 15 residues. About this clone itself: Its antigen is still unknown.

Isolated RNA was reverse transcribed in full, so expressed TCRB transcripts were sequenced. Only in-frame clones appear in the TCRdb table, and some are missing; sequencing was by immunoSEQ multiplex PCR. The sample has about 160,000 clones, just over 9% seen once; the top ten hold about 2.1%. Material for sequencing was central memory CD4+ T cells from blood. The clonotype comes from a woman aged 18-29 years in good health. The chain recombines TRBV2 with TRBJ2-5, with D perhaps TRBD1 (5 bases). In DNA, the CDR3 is TGTGCCAGCAGTGAAGAGATCACAGGCCAAGAGACCCAGTACTTC. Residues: CASSEEITGQETQYF.